The clone carrying this T cell receptor (beta chain) came up a few times. Its antigen is as yet unknown. This entry belongs to a study of cytomegalovirus exposure and HLA in healthy donors. Study outcomes and limitations: Only CMV serostatus was available as immune exposure information. Later genetic work tied a missense DCLRE1C variant to beta-chain V and J trimming. Rare TCR sequences predominated, though certain public TCRs were found in many donors.

This PCR relied on a set of 60 Vbeta primers and 13 Jbeta primers. Sequenced by immunoSEQ multiplex PCR; TCRdb stores in-frame clones only, minus some. The sample consists of 170,000 or so clones, 65% to 85% of them appearing once. The CDR3 runs to 15 residues. The ends were cut back, 1 base at V and 10 bases at J, with 18 bases in the middle. CDR1 is SEHNR, CDR2 FQNEAQ, per germline (reference sequence). Sample: PBMCs. The source is a man in his sixties in good health and CMV-seronegative. This chain connects TRBV7-9 to TRBJ2-3; TRBD1 might be the D (6 bases). The DNA of the CDR3 is TGTGCCAGCAGCTTAGGGCAGGGGCCGCAAGGTGCGCAGTATTTT. This gives the protein CASSLGQGPQGAQYF.